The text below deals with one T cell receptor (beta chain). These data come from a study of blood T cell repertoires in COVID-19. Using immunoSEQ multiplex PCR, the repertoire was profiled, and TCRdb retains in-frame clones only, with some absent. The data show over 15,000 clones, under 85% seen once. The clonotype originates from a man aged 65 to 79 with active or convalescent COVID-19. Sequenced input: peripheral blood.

The CDR3 DNA sequence: TGTGCCAGCATCTATGACAGGGGGGGGCAGTTCTTC. This codes for CASIYDRGGQFF. The rearrangement uses TRBV11-3 and TRBJ2-1; 9 bases are a match to TRBD1. Germline CDR1 SGHNT, CDR2 YENEEA. V was clipped by 7 bases and J by 12 bases; unmatched bases: 7. The CDR3 runs to 12 residues.